This TCR beta chain was sequenced for a study of cytomegalovirus exposure and HLA in healthy donors. Primers: 60 Vbeta forward and 13 Jbeta reverse. Authors' data handling: In a later analysis, about 12 million of tens of millions of unique beta chains occurred in at least two donors. Sequencing used immunoSEQ multiplex PCR; TCRdb keeps in-frame clones, though not all of them. That table furnishes V, J and clone size, whereas the DNA furnished D and trimming. This table holds 90,000 to 150,000 clones, roughly 82% found once. The germline CDR1 and CDR2 sequences are SGHKS and YYEKEE (reference sequence). V was pared by 4 bases and J by 13 bases, with 12 bases of the junction left unmatched. This CDR3 spans 15 amino acids.

The chain joins TRBV5-5 to TRBJ1-6, with TRBD1 matching over 9 bases. The clonotype was recovered from a man aged 40-55 years in good health and CMV-seropositive. The sample was PBMCs. CDR3 DNA: TGTGCCAGCAGCCGTAATCCAGGGGACAGGGAGCCCCTCCACTTT. It encodes CASSRNPGDREPLHF.